The entry below gives a single TCR beta chain sequence along with its context. Its antigen is not identified. This may come from a read error, since a much larger clone is one base off. The V end was cut by 8 bases, the J end by 4 bases, with 12 bases between. The CDR3 consists of 12 residues. Germline CDR1 reads MGHDK; CDR2 reads SYGVNS. The sample is drawn from a study of molecular identifiers for immune sequencing clone quantification. Study context: Five portions were made in replicates from RNA of 20,000 or 100,000 naive CD8 cells, and four underwent sequencing. General observations from the study: Naive cells had under 1% of molecules in clones above 20 RNA copies, effectors over 97%.

RNA fractions of 10%, 30% or 50% and about 18,000 to 1,000,000 sorted cells were the source of naive CD8 libraries. The authors built bulk TCR libraries by previously described methods with listed TCR primers. MiXCR, run by TCRdb on the PCR reads, gives a single entry per CDR3 protein. The top ten hold 0.78% of the sample, which has over 550,000 distinct CDR3 sequences, over 25% seen once. This TCR was sampled from a human donor in good health. Some libraries in this study had Jurkat cell RNA spiked in. The gene calls are TRBV25-1 and TRBJ2-7; D may match TRBD1 or TRBD2 (5 bases each). The sequenced sample consisted of naive CD8+ T cells from blood, with Jurkat cell RNA spiked in. Subset here: FACS-sorted CD8+CD4-CCR7+CD45RA+ naive T cells. The CDR3: CASGTEGYEQYF. The CDR3 DNA reads TGTGCCAGCGGAACAGAGGGGTACGAGCAGTACTTC.